A selection of T cell receptor beta chains follows, all from one sample in a study of early T cells in non-severe SARS-CoV-2 infection. TCRdb re-called the 5' RACE reads with MiXCR, one entry per CDR3 protein. The table lists roughly 63,000 distinct CDR3 sequences, 9.5% to 15% of them singletons. Source material: whole blood. These receptors came from an adult who was a healthcare worker with PCR-confirmed SARS-CoV-2 infection or an uninfected control (not recorded which). CDR3s include the opening cysteine and the closing phenylalanine or tryptophan. Fields, in order: J gene, V gene, D gene, clone size, CDR3 protein, CDR3 DNA. The D gene is left open where the match is weak. Clone size is given for some rows only: seen once, a few or many times, or a class if the clone is expanded.

TRBJ2-3,TRBV20-1,TRBD1,few,CSARLGATGNTDTQYF,TGCAGTGCTAGATTGGGTGCGACAGGGAACACAGATACGCAGTATTTT
TRBJ2-7,TRBV6-2/TRBV6-3,NA,few,CASMTNSYEQYF,TGTGCCAGCATGACTAACTCCTACGAGCAGTACTTC
TRBJ2-5,TRBV5-1,TRBD2,NA,CASSLWTSGQETQYF,TGCGCCAGCAGCCTTTGGACTAGCGGCCAAGAGACCCAGTACTTC
TRBJ1-2,TRBV6-6,NA,few,CASSYRERANYGYTF,TGTGCCAGCAGTTACCGAGAGCGAGCTAACTATGGCTACACCTTC
TRBJ2-2,TRBV2,TRBD2,NA,CASSEGLASTGELFF,TGTGCCAGCAGTGAGGGACTAGCGAGTACCGGGGAGCTGTTTTTT
TRBJ2-1,TRBV28,NA,NA,CASSLAGAGNEQFF,TGTGCCAGCAGTTTAGCGGGGGCAGGCAATGAGCAGTTCTTC
TRBJ1-4,TRBV29-1,NA,few,CSVRTATNEKLFF,TGCAGCGTGAGGACAGCAACTAATGAAAAACTGTTTTTT
TRBJ2-5,TRBV12-2,NA,many,CASRLALPVGQGDETQYF,TGTGCAAGTCGCTTAGCTCTCCCGGTCGGACAGGGGGACGAGACCCAGTACTTC
TRBJ2-2,TRBV5-1,NA,few,CASSEGPSNTGELFF,TGCGCCAGCAGCGAGGGACCCTCGAACACCGGGGAGCTGTTTTTT
TRBJ2-7,TRBV18,TRBD2,few,CASSQSGGYEQYF,TGTGCCAGCTCACAGTCGGGAGGGTACGAGCAGTACTTC
TRBJ2-7,TRBV28,NA,NA,CASSGGGTPHEQYF,TGTGCCAGCAGTGGGGGCGGGACCCCCCACGAGCAGTACTTC
TRBJ2-7,TRBV7-6,NA,NA,CASSFTDMEQYF,TGTGCCAGCAGCTTCACCGATATGGAGCAGTACTTC
TRBJ2-2,TRBV9,TRBD2,few,CASSAPLAAGELFF,TGTGCCAGCAGCGCCCCTCTAGCGGCCGGGGAGCTGTTTTTT
TRBJ2-1,TRBV24-1,TRBD2,NA,CATSDSRTSGSKGNEQFF,TGTGCCACCAGTGATTCCCGGACTAGCGGGAGTAAGGGCAATGAGCAGTTCTTC
TRBJ2-7,TRBV5-1,NA,NA,CASSPTPGSRHEQYF,TGCGCCAGCAGCCCTACGCCGGGGTCGAGGCACGAGCAGTACTTC
TRBJ2-1,TRBV30,TRBD2,few,CAWSSSGTSYNEQFF,TGTGCCTGGAGTAGTAGCGGGACCTCCTACAATGAGCAGTTCTTC
TRBJ2-5,TRBV29-1,NA,many,CSVQDSQETQYF,TGCAGCGTCCAGGACAGCCAAGAGACCCAGTACTTC
TRBJ2-1,TRBV28,TRBD2,few,CASSGGGLAGGPVFFF,TGTGCCAGCTCGGGTGGGGGACTAGCGGGAGGGCCAGTTTTCTTCTTC
TRBJ1-5,TRBV7-2,NA,many,CASSLEYWDKPQHF,TGTGCCAGCAGCTTAGAATATTGGGACAAGCCCCAGCATTTT
TRBJ2-7,TRBV29-1,NA,NA,CSVARTSSYEQYF,TGCAGCGTGGCCCGGACCAGCTCCTACGAGCAGTACTTC
TRBJ2-7,TRBV7-8,TRBD2,many,CASSFGLAGVGYEQYF,TGTGCCAGCAGCTTCGGACTAGCGGGAGTTGGGTACGAGCAGTACTTC
TRBJ2-7,TRBV27,NA,few,CASSLGISYEQYF,TGTGCCAGCAGTTTAGGTATCTCCTACGAGCAGTACTTC